This T cell receptor beta chain comes out of a study of response to subunit inactivated influenza vaccine. Study findings and constraints: It was the authors' suggestion that each seasonal influenza vaccination recruits few new T cells.

TCRdb reanalysed the RT-PCR reads using MiXCR and keeps one entry per CDR3 protein. The repertoire holds a few hundred thousand distinct CDR3 sequences, with approximately 9.9% as singletons. The CDR3 runs 12 residues. V was shortened by 4 bases and J by 9 bases, with 9 bases between the two germline ends. CDR1 and CDR2 from the germline V gene are LGHDT and YNNKEL (reference sequence). This clonotype has at least ten counts. No antigen is known for it. The gene calls are TRBV3-1 and TRBJ2-2; no definite D call. The TCR was taken from a man aged 50 to 59 who received an inactivated influenza vaccine. The specimen was PBMCs from blood, collected 45 days after vaccination. The CDR3 region is CASSPLGRELFF. The CDR3 region has the DNA TGTGCCAGCAGCCCCCTCGGTCGGGAGCTGTTTTTT.